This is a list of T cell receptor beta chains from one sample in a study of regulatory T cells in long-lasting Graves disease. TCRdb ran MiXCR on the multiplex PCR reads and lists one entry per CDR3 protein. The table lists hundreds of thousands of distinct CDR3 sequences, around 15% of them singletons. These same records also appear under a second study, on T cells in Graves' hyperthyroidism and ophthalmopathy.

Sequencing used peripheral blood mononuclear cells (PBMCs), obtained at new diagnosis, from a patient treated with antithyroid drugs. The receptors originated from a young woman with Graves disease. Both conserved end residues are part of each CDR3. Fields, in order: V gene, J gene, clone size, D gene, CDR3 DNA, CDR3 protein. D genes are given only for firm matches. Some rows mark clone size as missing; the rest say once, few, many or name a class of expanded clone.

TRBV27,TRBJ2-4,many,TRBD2,TGTGCCAGCAGCCCTGCCGTCTGGGAGGGGAACATTCAGTACTTC,CASSPAVWEGNIQYF
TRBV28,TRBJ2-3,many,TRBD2,TGTGCCAGCAGTAGACTAGCGGAGATCACAGATACGCAGTATTTT,CASSRLAEITDTQYF
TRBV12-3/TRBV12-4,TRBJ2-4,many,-,TGTGCCAGCAGTTTGGGGGCAGCCAAAAACATTCAGTACTTC,CASSLGAAKNIQYF
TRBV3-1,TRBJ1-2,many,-,TGTGCCAGCAGCCAAAGGGCCGGGGAGAAAAACTATGGCTACACCTTC,CASSQRAGEKNYGYTF
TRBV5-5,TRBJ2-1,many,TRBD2,TGTGCCAGCAGTCCCCGGGGGGATGAGCAGTTCTTC,CASSPRGDEQFF
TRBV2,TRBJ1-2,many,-,TGTGCCAGCAGTGATTTTTTTGGAAAAACTGGCTACACCTTC,CASSDFFGKTGYTF
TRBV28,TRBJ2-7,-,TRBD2,TGTGCCAGCAGTTTAGTGACTAGCGGCTTCGGCGGCGAGCAGTACTTC,CASSLVTSGFGGEQYF
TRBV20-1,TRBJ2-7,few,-,TGCAGTGGCGGTGGTTACGAGCAGTACTTC,CSGGGYEQYF
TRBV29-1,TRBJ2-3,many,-,TGCAGCGTTGAAGTTCGACAGAAGGGGGGTTCAGATACGCAGTATTTT,CSVEVRQKGGSDTQYF
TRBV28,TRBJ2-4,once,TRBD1,TGTGCCAGCAGCTCCACAGGGGTGGGGGTCAAAAACATTCAGTACTTC,CASSSTGVGVKNIQYF
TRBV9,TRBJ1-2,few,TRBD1,TGTGCCAGCAGCCCGCGGACAGGCCTTAACTATGGCTACACCTTC,CASSPRTGLNYGYTF
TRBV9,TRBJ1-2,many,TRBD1,TGTGCCAGCAGCGTAGTAGGGGGCGCGGATGGCTACACCTTC,CASSVVGGADGYTF
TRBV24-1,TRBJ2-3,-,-,TGTGCCACCAGGCGGGGCTCCCAAGATACGCAGTATTTT,CATRRGSQDTQYF
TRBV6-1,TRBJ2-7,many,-,TGTGCCAGCAGTGATGGGCTCCTTGCTTACGAGCAGTACTTC,CASSDGLLAYEQYF
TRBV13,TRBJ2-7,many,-,TGTGCCAGCAGCCCGGGGGCAGGGGGAGCCTACGAGCAGTACTTC,CASSPGAGGAYEQYF
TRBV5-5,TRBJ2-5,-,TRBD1,TGTGCCAGCCGGGACAGGGGGATCCGGGAGACCCAGTACTTC,CASRDRGIRETQYF
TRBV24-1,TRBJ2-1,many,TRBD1,TGTGCCACCAGTGATGGACAGGGTGGAGGGTGGCAGGGGCAGTTCTTC,CATSDGQGGGWQGQFF
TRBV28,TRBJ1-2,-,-,TGTGCCAGCAGCCAAGATCCCGGGAATGACTACACCTTC,CASSQDPGNDYTF
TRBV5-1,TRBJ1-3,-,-,TGCGCCAGCAGCTGGGGGGGGCTTGGAAACACCATATATTTT,CASSWGGLGNTIYF
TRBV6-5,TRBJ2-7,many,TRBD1,TGTGCCAGCAGTTACTTGGGACAGGGGACCTCCTACGAGCAGTACTTC,CASSYLGQGTSYEQYF
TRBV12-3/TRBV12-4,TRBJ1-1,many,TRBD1,TGTGCCAGCAGCCTGGGACAGCAGAACACTGAAGCTTTCTTT,CASSLGQQNTEAFF
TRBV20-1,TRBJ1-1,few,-,TGCAGTGCTAAGATGGGGCAGTACGCTTTCTTT,CSAKMGQYAFF
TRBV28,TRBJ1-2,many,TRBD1,TGTGCCAGCAGTCTCCTGACAGGGGATGGCTACACCTTC,CASSLLTGDGYTF
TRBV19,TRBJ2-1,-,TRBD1,TGTGCCAGTAGAAAAACAGGGGTGGATGAGCAGTTCTTC,CASRKTGVDEQFF
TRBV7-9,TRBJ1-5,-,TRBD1,TGTGCCAGCAGCTTAACAGGGGGCGGTCATCAGCCCCAGCATTTT,CASSLTGGGHQPQHF
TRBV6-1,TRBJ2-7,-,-,TGTGCCAGCAGTGAATGGTGGGAGACCTCCTACGAGCAGTACTTC,CASSEWWETSYEQYF
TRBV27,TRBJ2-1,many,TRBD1,TGTGCCAGCAGTTTCATGACAGGGCGGTCCTACAATGAGCAGTTCTTC,CASSFMTGRSYNEQFF
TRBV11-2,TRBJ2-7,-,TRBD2,TGCGCCAGCAGCCCCTGGACTAGCGAGTCCTACGAGCAGTACTTC,CASSPWTSESYEQYF
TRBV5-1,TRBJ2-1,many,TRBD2,TGCGCCAGCAGGTTTCTAGCGGGAGGCTACAATGAGCAGTTCTTC,CASRFLAGGYNEQFF
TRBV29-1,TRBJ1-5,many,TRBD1,TGCAGCGTTGCAACCGGGACAGGGGGTCAGCCCCAGCATTTT,CSVATGTGGQPQHF
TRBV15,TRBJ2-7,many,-,TGTGCCACCAGCAGAGTTCCGACAGGACTTCAGTACTTC,CATSRVPTGLQYF
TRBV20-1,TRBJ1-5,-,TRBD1,TGCAGTGGGGGGACAGAGAATCAGCCCCAGCATTTT,CSGGTENQPQHF
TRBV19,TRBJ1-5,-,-,TGTGCCAGTAGTATAGATGCCGGTTTAGGGCGCAATCAGCCCCAGCATTTT,CASSIDAGLGRNQPQHF
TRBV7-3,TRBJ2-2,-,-,TGTGCCAGCAGCCTTCCGGACAGTCCCGGGGAGCTGTTTTTT,CASSLPDSPGELFF
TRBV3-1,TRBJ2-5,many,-,TGTGCCAGCAGCGAATCAGCAGAGACCCAGTACTTC,CASSESAETQYF
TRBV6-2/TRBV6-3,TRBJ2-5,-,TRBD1,TGTGCCAGCACGACAGGGGGTTTCGAGACCCAGTACTTC,CASTTGGFETQYF
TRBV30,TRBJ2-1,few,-,TGTGCCTGGAGCATAGGGGGTGAGCAGTTCTTC,CAWSIGGEQFF
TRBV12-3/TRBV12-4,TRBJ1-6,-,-,TGTGCCAGCAGGGGGGACGGAAATTCACCCCTCCACTTT,CASRGDGNSPLHF
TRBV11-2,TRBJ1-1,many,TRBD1,TGTGCCAGCAGCTTAGAGCCACAGGGGGCTAGGGGGGACACTGAAGCTTTCTTT,CASSLEPQGARGDTEAFF
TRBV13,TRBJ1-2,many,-,TGTGCCAGCAGCCTTCTGGAGGGCGGGTATGGCTACACCTTC,CASSLLEGGYGYTF
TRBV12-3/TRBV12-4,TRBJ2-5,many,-,TGTGCCAGCAGCCCCCCTGGGGCGGGGCCCCGGACCCAGTACTTC,CASSPPGAGPRTQYF
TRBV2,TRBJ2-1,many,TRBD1,TGTGCCAGCAGTGATTTGGGGACAGGGGATGAGCAGTTCTTC,CASSDLGTGDEQFF
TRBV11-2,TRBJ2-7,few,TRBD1,TGTGCCAGCAGCTTCGGGACAGACTACGAGCAGTACTTC,CASSFGTDYEQYF
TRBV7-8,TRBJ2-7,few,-,TGTGCCAGCAGCTTCACGCTAAACGAGCAGTACTTC,CASSFTLNEQYF
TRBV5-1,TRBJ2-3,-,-,TGTGCCAGCAGCTTGGGGCAGGTTGGTACGCAGTATTTT,CASSLGQVGTQYF
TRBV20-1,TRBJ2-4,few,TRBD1,TGCAGTGCTAGACAACAAAAGACAGGGGGCGGCATTCAGTACTTC,CSARQQKTGGGIQYF
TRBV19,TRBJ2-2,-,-,TGTGCCAGTTCAAAAAAAGGGCGGGGGCTTACCGGGGAGCTGTTTTTT,CASSKKGRGLTGELFF
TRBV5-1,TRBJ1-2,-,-,TGCGCCAGCAGCTTAGGGCGGGACGGATCACCTAATGGCTACACCTTC,CASSLGRDGSPNGYTF
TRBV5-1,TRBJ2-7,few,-,TGCGCCAGCAGCTTCTCGCCCCGGGATAACGCCTACGAGCAGTACTTC,CASSFSPRDNAYEQYF
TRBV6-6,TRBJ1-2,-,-,TGTGCCAGCAGTTACTCTTGGACAGCCTATGGCTACACCTTC,CASSYSWTAYGYTF
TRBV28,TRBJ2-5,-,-,TGTGCCAGCAGTTATCTAGCCCAGACCCAGTACTTC,CASSYLAQTQYF
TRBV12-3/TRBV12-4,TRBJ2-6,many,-,TGTGCCAGCAGTTCCAACTCTGGGGCCAACGTCCTGACTTTC,CASSSNSGANVLTF
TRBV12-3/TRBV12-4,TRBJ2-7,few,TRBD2,TGTGCCAGCAGTTTGGTGACGGGGGGGCCCTACGAGCAGTACTTC,CASSLVTGGPYEQYF
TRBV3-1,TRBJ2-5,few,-,TGTGCCAGCAGCCACTTGATAGGGACCCAGTACTTC,CASSHLIGTQYF
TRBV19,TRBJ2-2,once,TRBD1,TGTGCCAGTAGTCCAGGACAGGGGAAGGGTTCCGGGGAGCTGTTTTTT,CASSPGQGKGSGELFF
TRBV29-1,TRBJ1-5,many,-,TGCAGCGTCTCGTCGGGGGACAATCAGCCCCAGCATTTT,CSVSSGDNQPQHF
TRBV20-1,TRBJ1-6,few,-,TGCAGTGCTAGAGGGACGTCGCCAGATAATTCACCCCTCCACTTT,CSARGTSPDNSPLHF